Listed below are T cell receptor beta chains from one sample, sequenced in a study of T-cell reconstitution after alpha-beta-depleted transplantation in children. Each CDR3 protein gets one entry after TCRdb re-called the PCR reads with MiXCR. The sample shows hundreds of thousands of distinct CDR3 sequences, about 10% of them seen only once. Sample: PBMCs, taken before TCRalphabeta/CD19-depleted stem cell transplant. Source of these receptors: a child aged 2 to 15 with inherited bone marrow failure, due to receive a stem cell transplant. CDR3s include the opening cysteine and the closing phenylalanine or tryptophan. The D gene is left open where the match is weak. For some rows the clone size is stated as once, few or many, or as a class when expanded; others skip it.

>TRBV6-5|TRBJ1-6|-|-
TGTGCCAGCAGTTACACCAGGGCAAATTCACCCCTCCACTTT
CASSYTRANSPLHF
>TRBV3-1|TRBJ2-7|TRBD1|many
TGTGCCAGCAGCCCGGGCGACAGGGCCTTCTCCTACGAGCAGTACTTC
CASSPGDRAFSYEQYF
>TRBV7-9|TRBJ1-1|-|many
TGTGCCAGCAGAGGTGACACTGAAGCTTTCTTT
CASRGDTEAFF
>TRBV4-1|TRBJ2-2|-|few
TGCGCCAGCAGCCACGACAGCTACACCGGGGAGCTGTTTTTT
CASSHDSYTGELFF
>TRBV5-1|TRBJ2-2|-|many
TGCGCCAGCAGCTTGGGCAGGGACATTGCCGGGGAGCTGTTTTTT
CASSLGRDIAGELFF
>TRBV28|TRBJ2-7|TRBD1|many
TGTGCCAGCAGTTTAAGGGGACAGGGATTTTACGAGCAGTACTTC
CASSLRGQGFYEQYF
>TRBV12-3/TRBV12-4|TRBJ1-5|-|many
TGTGCCAGCAGTTTAGTGGGGGGCCATCAGCCCCAGCATTTT
CASSLVGGHQPQHF
>TRBV28|TRBJ2-1|-|many
TGTGCCAGCAGTTTACCGGCCCCGTACAATGAGCAGTTCTTC
CASSLPAPYNEQFF
>TRBV18|TRBJ2-2|TRBD2|many
TGTGCCAGCCAGAGCGGGACTAACACCGGGGAGCTGTTTTTT
CASQSGTNTGELFF
>TRBV7-2|TRBJ2-5|-|many
TGTGCCAGCAGCAGGGACGGACAAGAGACCCAGTACTTC
CASSRDGQETQYF
>TRBV6-2/TRBV6-3|TRBJ2-3|TRBD2|many
TGTGCCAGCAGTCGGGGACTAGCGGGAGGTCTCTCCGCAGATACGCAGTATTTT
CASSRGLAGGLSADTQYF
>TRBV3-1|TRBJ2-5|-|many
TGTGCCAGCAGCCAAGCGTTCGTTCAAGAGACCCAGTACTTC
CASSQAFVQETQYF
>TRBV4-2|TRBJ2-5|TRBD2|-
TGTGCCAGCGGCTCCGGGCCCCGATTAGGGAGGGGAGTGGAGACCCAGTACTTC
CASGSGPRLGRGVETQYF
>TRBV6-2/TRBV6-3|TRBJ1-1|-|many
TGTGCCAGCAGCCGACAAACCGCTGAAGCTTTCTTT
CASSRQTAEAFF
>TRBV20-1|TRBJ2-7|-|many
TGCAGTGCTAGAGTATATCGAGCTTCCTACGAGCAGTACTTC
CSARVYRASYEQYF
>TRBV19|TRBJ1-5|TRBD1|many
TGTGCCAGTACCCCCTTGACAGGGTGGAATAGCAATCAGCCCCAGCATTTT
CASTPLTGWNSNQPQHF
>TRBV29-1|TRBJ1-2|TRBD1|few
TGCAGCGTTGTTGCGCCCAGACAGGGTGGTAGCTATGGCTACACCTTC
CSVVAPRQGGSYGYTF
>TRBV7-2|TRBJ2-5|-|-
TGTGCCAGCAGCTTAGCGCCCCCGGAGACCCAGTACTTC
CASSLAPPETQYF
>TRBV6-2/TRBV6-3|TRBJ2-7|-|-
TGTGCCAGCAGTTACGGCGGTTCCGAGGACGAGCAGTACTTC
CASSYGGSEDEQYF
>TRBV6-5|TRBJ2-3|TRBD2|few
TGTGCCAGCAGTTACTCCGGGACTAGCGGGAAAGTTCCAGATACGCAGTATTTT
CASSYSGTSGKVPDTQYF
>TRBV6-5|TRBJ1-5|-|many
TGTGCCAGCAGTTACTCGTGGGAGCTCGGCAATCAGCCCCAGCATTTT
CASSYSWELGNQPQHF
>TRBV11-1|TRBJ2-1|TRBD2|many
TGTGCCAGCAGCTTACCACGGGCTAGAGTTTATGGGGGACTACAATACAATGAGCAGTTCTTC
CASSLPRARVYGGLQYNEQFF
>TRBV5-4|TRBJ1-1|-|once
TGTGCCAGCAGCTTGGATCAGGGTTCGAACACTGAAGCTTTCTTT
CASSLDQGSNTEAFF
>TRBV12-3/TRBV12-4|TRBJ2-5|-|many
TGTGCCAGCAGTTTAGCGCAATCGTACAGAGGGCAGACCCAGTACTTC
CASSLAQSYRGQTQYF
>TRBV14|TRBJ2-1|-|few
TGTGCCAGCCGTTACGGAGGGTCGAGGTTTACAAATGAGCAGTTCTTC
CASRYGGSRFTNEQFF
>TRBV21-1|TRBJ2-1|-|many
TGTGCTAGCAGCAAACGGGATACGGACTACTCCTACAATGAGCAGTTCTTC
CASSKRDTDYSYNEQFF
>TRBV5-1|TRBJ2-5|-|many
TGCGCCAGCAGCACCCAGACTGTTCAAGAGACCCAGTACTTC
CASSTQTVQETQYF
>TRBV5-1|TRBJ2-1|-|-
TGCGCCAGCAGCACCAGAGACAATGAGCAGTTCTTC
CASSTRDNEQFF
>TRBV7-7|TRBJ2-1|-|many
TGTGCTAGCAGCTTAGGGAGCGGTAGCTCCTACAATGAGCAGTTCTTC
CASSLGSGSSYNEQFF
>TRBV4-3|TRBJ1-1|-|few
TGCGCCAGCAGCCAGTCCCAGGCAGCGCTTACTGAAGCTTTCTTT
CASSQSQAALTEAFF
>TRBV3-1|TRBJ2-3|-|few
TGTGCCAGCAGCCATGTAGGAGGAAGTCACACAGATACGCAGTATTTT
CASSHVGGSHTDTQYF
>TRBV28|TRBJ1-5|-|-
TGTGCCAGCAGTTCTCCACGCCGCCTTCAGCCCCAGCATTTT
CASSSPRRLQPQHF
>TRBV29-1|TRBJ1-3|-|-
TGCAGCGTCGGAGTAGTTAGTGGAAACACCATATATTTT
CSVGVVSGNTIYF
>TRBV7-6|TRBJ1-6|-|many
TGTGCCAGCAGCCATGACGTGCCAGGGGAAAATTCACCCCTCCACTTT
CASSHDVPGENSPLHF
>TRBV29-1|TRBJ1-2|-|-
TGCAGCGTTGTTAGTGGGGGGCACTATGGCTACACCTTC
CSVVSGGHYGYTF
>TRBV12-3/TRBV12-4|TRBJ2-1|-|few
TGTGCCAGCAGTTTGGGGGGTACCTCCTACAATGAGCAGTTCTTC
CASSLGGTSYNEQFF
>TRBV30|TRBJ2-7|TRBD2|many
TGTGCCCAGCGGGACCGGAGCACCTACGAGCAGTACTTC
CAQRDRSTYEQYF
>TRBV6-5|TRBJ1-1|-|-
TGTGCCAGCAGTTACTCGGGTAGGGGGACTGAAGCTTTCTTT
CASSYSGRGTEAFF
>TRBV7-8|TRBJ1-6|TRBD1|many
TGTGCCAGCAGACGGGACAGTCATAATTCACCCCTCCACTTT
CASRRDSHNSPLHF
>TRBV7-9|TRBJ1-4|-|many
TGTGCCAGCAGCTTGCACTCGGTAGGAACAGCTGAAAAACTGTTTTTT
CASSLHSVGTAEKLFF
>TRBV6-2/TRBV6-3|TRBJ2-7|-|-
TGTGCCAGCAGTTTTTCCGCTAACTACGAGCAGTACTTC
CASSFSANYEQYF
>TRBV7-2|TRBJ2-7|-|many
TGTGCCAGCAGCTCGAGACAGGCGAGAGCCTACGAGCAGTACTTC
CASSSRQARAYEQYF
>TRBV7-9|TRBJ1-2|-|many
TGTGCCAGCAGCGTTGCGGGGGGGGGCTATGGCTACACCTTC
CASSVAGGGYGYTF
>TRBV6-2/TRBV6-3|TRBJ2-5|-|-
TGTGCCAGCAGGGAGACAGGATTACAAGAGACCCAGTACTTC
CASRETGLQETQYF
>TRBV29-1|TRBJ2-7|TRBD1|few
TGCAGCGCCACCGGGACAGGGGAGGAGCAGTACTTC
CSATGTGEEQYF
>TRBV5-1|TRBJ1-5|TRBD1|few
TGCGCCAGCAGCCCCCTCCCTCAGGGGGGGGCCTATAGCAATCAGCCCCAGCATTTT
CASSPLPQGGAYSNQPQHF
>TRBV20-1|TRBJ2-7|-|-
TGCAGTGCGACAACAGACGTTACTTCCTACGAGCAGTACTTC
CSATTDVTSYEQYF